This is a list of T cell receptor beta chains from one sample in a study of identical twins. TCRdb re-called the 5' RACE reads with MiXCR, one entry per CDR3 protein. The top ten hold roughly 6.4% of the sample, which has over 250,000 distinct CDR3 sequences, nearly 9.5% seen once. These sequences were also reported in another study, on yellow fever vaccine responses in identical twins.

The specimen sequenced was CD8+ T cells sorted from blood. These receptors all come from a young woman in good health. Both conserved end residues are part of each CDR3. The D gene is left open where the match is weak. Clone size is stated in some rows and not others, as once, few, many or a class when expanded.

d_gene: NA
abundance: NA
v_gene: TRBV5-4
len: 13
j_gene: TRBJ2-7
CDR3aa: CASSSQVFYEQYF
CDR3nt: TGTGCCAGCAGCTCCCAGGTTTTCTACGAGCAGTACTTC

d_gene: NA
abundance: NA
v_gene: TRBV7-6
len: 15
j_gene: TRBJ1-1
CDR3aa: CASSPLSQGQSEAFF
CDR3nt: TGTGCCAGCAGCCCCCTTTCTCAGGGGCAGTCCGAAGCTTTCTTT

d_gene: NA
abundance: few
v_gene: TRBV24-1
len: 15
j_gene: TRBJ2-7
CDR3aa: CATSDSRDGTYEQYF
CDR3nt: TGTGCCACCAGTGATTCCCGGGACGGGACCTACGAGCAGTACTTC

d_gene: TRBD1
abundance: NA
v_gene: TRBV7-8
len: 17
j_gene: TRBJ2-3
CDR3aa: CASSLMEQGAGTDTQYF
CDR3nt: TGTGCCAGCAGCTTAATGGAACAGGGGGCCGGCACAGATACGCAGTATTTT

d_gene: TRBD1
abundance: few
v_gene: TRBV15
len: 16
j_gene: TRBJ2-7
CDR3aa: CATSGTGTGVSYEQYF
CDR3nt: TGTGCCACCAGCGGTACCGGGACAGGCGTATCCTACGAGCAGTACTTC

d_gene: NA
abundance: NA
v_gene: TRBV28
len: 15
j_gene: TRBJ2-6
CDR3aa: CASRPGHSGANVLTF
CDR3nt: TGTGCCAGCAGGCCAGGGCACTCTGGGGCCAACGTCCTGACTTTC

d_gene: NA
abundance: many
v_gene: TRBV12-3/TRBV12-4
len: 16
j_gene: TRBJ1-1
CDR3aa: CASYSPGDILNTEAFF
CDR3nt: TGTGCCAGCTACTCGCCCGGGGACATATTGAACACTGAAGCTTTCTTT

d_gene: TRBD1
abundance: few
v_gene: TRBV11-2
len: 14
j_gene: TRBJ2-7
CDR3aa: CASSSGQAPYEQYF
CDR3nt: TGTGCCAGCAGCTCGGGACAGGCTCCCTACGAGCAGTACTTC

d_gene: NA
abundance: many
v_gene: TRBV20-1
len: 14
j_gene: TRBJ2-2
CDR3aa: CSARAPRDTGELFF
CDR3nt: TGCAGTGCTAGGGCCCCGAGGGACACCGGGGAGCTGTTTTTT

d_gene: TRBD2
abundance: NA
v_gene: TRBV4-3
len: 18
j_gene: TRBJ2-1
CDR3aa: CASSPFIALAGGNNEQFF
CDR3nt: TGCGCCAGCAGCCCTTTCATCGCACTAGCGGGAGGCAACAATGAGCAGTTCTTC

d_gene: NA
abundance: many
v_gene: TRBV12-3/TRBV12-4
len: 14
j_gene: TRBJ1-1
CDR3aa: CASSLGGGNTEAFF
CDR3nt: TGTGCCAGCAGTTTAGGGGGCGGGAACACTGAAGCTTTCTTT

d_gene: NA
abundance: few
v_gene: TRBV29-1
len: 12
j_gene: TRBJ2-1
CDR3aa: CSTSLSYNEQFF
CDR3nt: TGCAGCACTAGTCTCTCCTACAATGAGCAGTTCTTC

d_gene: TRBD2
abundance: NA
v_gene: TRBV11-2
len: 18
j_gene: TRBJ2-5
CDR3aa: CASSSRGRTSGDQETQYF
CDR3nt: TGTGCCAGCAGCTCAAGGGGTAGGACTAGCGGGGACCAAGAGACCCAGTACTTC

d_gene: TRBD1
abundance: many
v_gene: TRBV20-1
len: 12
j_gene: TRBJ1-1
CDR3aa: CSLNRGETEAFF
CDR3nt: TGCAGTTTAAACAGGGGTGAAACTGAAGCTTTCTTT

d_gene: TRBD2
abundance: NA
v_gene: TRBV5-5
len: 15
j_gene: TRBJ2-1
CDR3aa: CASSLVIAGENEQFF
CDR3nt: TGTGCCAGCAGCTTGGTAATAGCGGGAGAAAATGAGCAGTTCTTC

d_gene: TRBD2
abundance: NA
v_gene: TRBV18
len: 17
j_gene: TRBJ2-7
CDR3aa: CASSPGSERGNAYEQYF
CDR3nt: TGTGCCAGCTCACCGGGCTCGGAGCGGGGGAATGCCTACGAGCAGTACTTC

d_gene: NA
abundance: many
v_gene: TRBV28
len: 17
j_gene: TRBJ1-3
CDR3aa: CASSHLPGRGEWNTIYF
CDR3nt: TGTGCCAGCAGCCATCTGCCGGGCCGAGGGGAGTGGAACACCATATATTTT

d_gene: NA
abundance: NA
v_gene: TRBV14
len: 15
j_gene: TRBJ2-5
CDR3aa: CASSRRDFYQETQYF
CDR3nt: TGTGCCAGCAGCCGGCGGGACTTCTACCAAGAGACCCAGTACTTC

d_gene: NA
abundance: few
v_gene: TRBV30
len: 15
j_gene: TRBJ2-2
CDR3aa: CAWSRVGSNTGELFF
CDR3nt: TGTGCCTGGAGTAGAGTAGGATCGAACACCGGGGAGCTGTTTTTT

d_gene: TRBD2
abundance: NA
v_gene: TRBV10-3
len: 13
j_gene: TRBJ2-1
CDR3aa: CATGAGNYNEQFF
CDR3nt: TGTGCCACGGGAGCGGGGAACTACAATGAGCAGTTCTTC

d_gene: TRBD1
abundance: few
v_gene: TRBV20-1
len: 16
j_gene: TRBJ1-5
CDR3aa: CSARGQGADSNQPQHF
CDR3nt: TGCAGTGCTAGAGGACAGGGGGCCGATAGCAATCAGCCCCAGCATTTT

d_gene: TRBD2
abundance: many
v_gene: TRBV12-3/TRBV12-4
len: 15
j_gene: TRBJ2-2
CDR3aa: CASSLAGRNTGELFF
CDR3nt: TGTGCCAGCAGCTTAGCGGGGAGGAACACCGGGGAGCTGTTTTTT

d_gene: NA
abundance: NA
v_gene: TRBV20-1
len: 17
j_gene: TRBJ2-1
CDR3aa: CSAKPRRLATPGDEQFF
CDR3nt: TGCAGTGCTAAACCTAGGCGTCTAGCGACCCCTGGGGATGAGCAGTTCTTC

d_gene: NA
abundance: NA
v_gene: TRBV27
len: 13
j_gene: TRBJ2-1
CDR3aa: CASSIRDWQEQFF
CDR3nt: TGTGCCAGCAGTATCAGGGACTGGCAAGAGCAGTTCTTC

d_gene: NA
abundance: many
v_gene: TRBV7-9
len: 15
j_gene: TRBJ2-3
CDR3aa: CASSPQTTSTDTQYF
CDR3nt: TGTGCCAGCAGCCCTCAAACTACTAGCACAGATACGCAGTATTTT

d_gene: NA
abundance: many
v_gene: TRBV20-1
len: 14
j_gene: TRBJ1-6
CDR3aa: CSARVVGGSSPLHF
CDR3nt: TGCAGTGCTAGAGTAGTAGGGGGAAGTTCACCCCTCCACTTT

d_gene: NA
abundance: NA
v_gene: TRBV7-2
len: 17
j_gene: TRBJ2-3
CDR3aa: CASSLIGGWPSTDTQYF
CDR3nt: TGTGCCAGCAGCCTAATAGGGGGGTGGCCTAGCACAGATACGCAGTATTTT

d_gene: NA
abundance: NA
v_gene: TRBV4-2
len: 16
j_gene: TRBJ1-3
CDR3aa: CASSQQLFSSENTIYF
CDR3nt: TGTGCCAGCAGCCAGCAGTTGTTCTCTTCTGAAAACACCATATATTTT

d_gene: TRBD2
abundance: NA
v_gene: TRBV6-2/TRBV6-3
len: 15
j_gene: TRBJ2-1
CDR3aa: CASSYIAGVINEQFF
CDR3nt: TGTGCCAGCAGTTACATAGCGGGAGTTATTAATGAGCAGTTCTTC

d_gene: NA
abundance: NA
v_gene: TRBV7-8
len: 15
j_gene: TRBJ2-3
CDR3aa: CASSLRQGLTDTQYF
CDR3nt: TGTGCCAGCAGCTTGAGGCAGGGACTCACAGATACGCAGTATTTT

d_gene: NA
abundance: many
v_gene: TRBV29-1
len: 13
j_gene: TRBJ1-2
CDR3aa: CSANPGEGYGYTF
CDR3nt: TGCAGCGCCAACCCGGGGGAGGGCTATGGCTACACCTTC

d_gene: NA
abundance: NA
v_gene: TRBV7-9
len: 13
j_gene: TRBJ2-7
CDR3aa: CASSPQGIYEQYF
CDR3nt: TGTGCCAGCAGCCCCCAGGGTATCTACGAGCAGTACTTC

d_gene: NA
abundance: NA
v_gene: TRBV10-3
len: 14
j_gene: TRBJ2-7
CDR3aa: CAISVRDNSYEQYF
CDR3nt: TGTGCCATCAGTGTTCGGGACAACTCCTACGAGCAGTACTTC

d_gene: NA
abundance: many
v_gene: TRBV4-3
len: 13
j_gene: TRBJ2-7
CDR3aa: CASSQVKGGQQYF
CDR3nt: TGCGCCAGCAGCCAAGTCAAGGGGGGACAGCAGTACTTC

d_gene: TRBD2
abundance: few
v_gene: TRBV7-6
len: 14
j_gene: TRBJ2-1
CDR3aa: CASSLGGGAFEQFF
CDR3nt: TGTGCCAGCAGCTTGGGCGGGGGGGCTTTCGAGCAGTTCTTC

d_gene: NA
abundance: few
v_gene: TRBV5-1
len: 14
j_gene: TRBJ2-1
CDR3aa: CASSLGQGRNEQVF
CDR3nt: TGCGCCAGCAGCTTGGGGCAGGGAAGGAATGAGCAGGTCTTC

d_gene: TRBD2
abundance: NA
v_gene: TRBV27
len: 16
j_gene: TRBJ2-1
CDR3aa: CASSLGAGGLVNEQFF
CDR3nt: TGTGCCAGCAGTTTAGGGGCGGGGGGGCTGGTAAATGAGCAGTTCTTC

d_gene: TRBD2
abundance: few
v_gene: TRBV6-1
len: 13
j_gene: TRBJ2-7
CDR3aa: CASSPGLDDEQYF
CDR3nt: TGTGCCAGCAGTCCGGGACTAGATGACGAGCAGTACTTC

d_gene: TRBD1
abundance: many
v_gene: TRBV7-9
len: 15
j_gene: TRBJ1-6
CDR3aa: CASSLGQGGNSPLHF
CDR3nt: TGTGCCAGCAGCTTGGGACAGGGAGGGAATTCACCCCTCCACTTT

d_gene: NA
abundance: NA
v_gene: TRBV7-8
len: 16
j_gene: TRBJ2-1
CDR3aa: CASSPSDTQGPGEQFF
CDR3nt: TGTGCCAGCAGCCCATCCGATACTCAGGGTCCAGGCGAGCAGTTCTTC

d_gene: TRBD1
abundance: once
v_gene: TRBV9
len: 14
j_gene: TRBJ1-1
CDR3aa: CASSTTGVNTEASF
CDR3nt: TGTGCCAGCAGCACGACAGGGGTGAACACTGAAGCTTCCTTT

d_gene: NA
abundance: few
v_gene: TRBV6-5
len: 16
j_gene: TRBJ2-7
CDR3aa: CASSYSIQGGFYEQYF
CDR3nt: TGTGCCAGCAGTTACTCGATACAGGGGGGGTTCTACGAGCAGTACTTC

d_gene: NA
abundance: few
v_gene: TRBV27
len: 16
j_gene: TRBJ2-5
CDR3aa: CASSLWGGQAQETQYF
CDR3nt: TGTGCCAGCAGTTTATGGGGGGGACAGGCCCAAGAGACCCAGTACTTC

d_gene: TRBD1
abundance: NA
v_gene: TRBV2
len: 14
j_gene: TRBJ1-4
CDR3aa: CATMETGLSEKLFF
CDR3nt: TGTGCCACCATGGAGACAGGGTTGAGTGAAAAACTGTTTTTT

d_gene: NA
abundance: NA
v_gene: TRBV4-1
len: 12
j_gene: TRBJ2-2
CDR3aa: CASSDEAGELFF
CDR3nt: TGCGCCAGCAGCGATGAAGCCGGGGAGCTGTTTTTT

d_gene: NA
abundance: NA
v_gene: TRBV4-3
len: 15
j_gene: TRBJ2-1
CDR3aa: CASSQSAGNYNEQFF
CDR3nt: TGCGCCAGCAGCCAATCCGCTGGGAACTACAATGAGCAGTTCTTC

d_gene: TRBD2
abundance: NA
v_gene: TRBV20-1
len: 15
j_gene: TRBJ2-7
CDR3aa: CSATPGLAIAYEQYF
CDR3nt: TGCAGTGCTACCCCGGGACTAGCGATCGCCTACGAGCAGTACTTC

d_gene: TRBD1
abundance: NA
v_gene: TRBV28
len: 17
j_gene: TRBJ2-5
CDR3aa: CASSWMTSGTAKETQYF
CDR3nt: TGTGCCAGCAGTTGGATGACTTCCGGGACAGCCAAAGAGACCCAGTACTTC

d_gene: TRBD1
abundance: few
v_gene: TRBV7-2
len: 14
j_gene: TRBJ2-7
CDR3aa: CASSPGAGGYEQYF
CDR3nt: TGTGCCAGCAGCCCCGGCGCAGGGGGCTACGAGCAGTACTTC

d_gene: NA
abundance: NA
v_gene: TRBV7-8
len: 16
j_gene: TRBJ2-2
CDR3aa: CASTVGKERISGELFF
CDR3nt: TGTGCCAGCACCGTCGGGAAAGAAAGAATTTCCGGGGAGCTGTTTTTT

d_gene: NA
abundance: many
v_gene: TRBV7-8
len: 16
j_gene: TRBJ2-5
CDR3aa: CASSLGPGRDKETQYF
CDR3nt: TGTGCCAGCAGCTTAGGACCCGGTCGGGATAAAGAGACCCAGTACTTC

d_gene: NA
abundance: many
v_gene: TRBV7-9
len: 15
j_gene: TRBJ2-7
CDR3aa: CASSSTGWGTYEQYF
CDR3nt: TGTGCCAGCAGCTCCACCGGCTGGGGAACCTACGAGCAGTACTTC

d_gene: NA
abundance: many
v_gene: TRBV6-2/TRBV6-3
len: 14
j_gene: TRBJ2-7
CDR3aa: CASRVLGVSYEQYF
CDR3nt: TGTGCCAGCAGAGTCCTCGGGGTTTCCTACGAGCAGTACTTC

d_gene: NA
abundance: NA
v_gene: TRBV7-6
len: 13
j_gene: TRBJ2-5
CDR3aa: CAALSFGQETQYF
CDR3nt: TGTGCAGCCCTGTCCTTCGGCCAAGAGACCCAGTACTTC

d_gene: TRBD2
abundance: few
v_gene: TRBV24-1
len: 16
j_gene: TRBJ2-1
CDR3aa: CATSDSGLAGVIEQFF
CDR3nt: TGTGCCACCAGTGACTCGGGACTAGCGGGAGTCATTGAGCAGTTCTTC

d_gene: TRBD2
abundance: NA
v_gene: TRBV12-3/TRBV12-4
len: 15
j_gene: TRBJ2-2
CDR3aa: CASSDGTSRAGELFF
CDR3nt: TGTGCCAGCAGTGATGGGACTAGCCGGGCCGGGGAGCTGTTTTTT

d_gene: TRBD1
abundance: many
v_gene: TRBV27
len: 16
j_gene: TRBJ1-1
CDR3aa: CASSSASQGMNTEAFF
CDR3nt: TGTGCCAGCAGTTCCGCCTCACAGGGGATGAACACTGAAGCTTTCTTT